The next 25 T cell receptor beta chains were all read from a single sample in a study of response to subunit inactivated influenza vaccine. TCRdb reprocessed the RT-PCR reads with MiXCR, giving one entry per CDR3 protein. Among hundreds of thousands of distinct CDR3 sequences listed, approximately 15% were seen once. Sample: PBMCs from blood, taken approximately 15 days before vaccination. The receptors stem from a man aged 45-65 years who received an inactivated influenza vaccine.

The chain employs TRBV2 and TRBJ2-5, with D unresolved. V lost 5 bases and J lost 2, with 9 bases in between. The length of the CDR3 is 13 residues. Germline V gives CDR1 SNHLY, CDR2 FYNNEI. CDR3 in amino acids: CASSPNGQETQYF. The CDR3 DNA is TGTGCCAGCAGTCCGAACGGACAAGAGACCCAGTACTTC.

This clonotype occurred many times. The chain links TRBV20-1 to TRBJ1-1; D might be TRBD1 (5 bases). Per the germline V gene, CDR1 is DFQATT and CDR2 is SNEGSKA (reference sequence). CDR3 length equals 13 residues. Trimming removed 5 bases from V and 1 base from J, with 11 bases in between. Written as DNA, the CDR3 is TGCAGTGCTCGCGGGGACGGGAACACTGAAGCTTTCTTT. Translating gives CSARGDGNTEAFF.

This clonotype appeared many times. The V gene is TRBV29-1, the J gene TRBJ2-7; D may be TRBD2 (5 bases). CDR1 and CDR2 from the germline V gene are SQVTM and ANQGSEA. CDR3 length equals 15 residues. V gave up 0 bases and J gave up 0 bases, with 12 bases separating them. CDR3: CSVEEKAGSSYEQYF. The CDR3 DNA follows: TGCAGCGTTGAAGAGAAGGCGGGTAGCTCCTACGAGCAGTACTTC.

This clonotype turned up a few times. The genes are TRBV7-6 and TRBJ1-1; TRBD1 matches 9 bases. The CDR3 has 15 amino acids. V gave up 7 bases and J gave up 4 bases; unmatched junction bases: 10. Germline CDR1 reads SGHVS; CDR2 reads FNYEAQ. The CDR3 DNA reads TGTGCCAGCACCCGGGACAGGGTCCCGTCCACTGAAGCTTTCTTT. It is translated as CASTRDRVPSTEAFF.

Here the CDR3 reads CASSRDFQSSYEQYF. In DNA form, the CDR3 reads TGTGCCAGCAGCCGGGACTTTCAAAGCTCCTACGAGCAGTACTTC. The rearrangement uses TRBV12-3 or TRBV12-4 and TRBJ2-7, with D possibly being TRBD2 (6 bases). The CDR3 sequence is 15 residues long. Trimming took off 6 bases at V and 0 bases at J, with 15 bases between the two ends.

This clonotype has just a few counts. The chain uses TRBV7-2 and TRBJ2-7; a weak D match, TRBD1 (6 bases). The V and J ends lost 5 bases and 3 bases respectively, with 17 bases between them. This CDR3 has 15 residues. Germline-derived CDR1 and CDR2 are SGHTA and FQGNSA. Written as DNA, the CDR3 is TGTGCCAGCAGCGAGTCAGGGGCTCCGGGCTACGAGCAGTACTTC. Residues: CASSESGAPGYEQYF.

On this clonotype itself: Sequence at one end of the junction differs from germline and may be a read error. The rearrangement uses TRBV7-9 and TRBJ2-3; maybe TRBD2 (6 bases). Germline assignment: CDR1 SEHNR and CDR2 FQNEAQ (reference sequence). This CDR3 is 15 amino acids long. CDR3 DNA: TGTGGCAGCAGCTTACCCCCGGGGGGCACAGATACGCAGTATTTT. Translation: CGSSLPPGGTDTQYF. Supplemented by reference TRBV7-9 and TRBJ2-3, the full variable domain reads DTGVSQNPRHKITKRGQNVTFRCDPISEHNRLYWYRQTLGQGPEFLTYFQNEAQLEKSRLLSDRFSAERPKGSFSTLEIQRTEQGDSAMYLCGSSLPPGGTDTQYFGPGTRLTVL.

This chain connects TRBV20-1 to TRBJ2-2; D is perhaps TRBD1 (5 bases). The V and J ends lost 0 bases and 5 bases respectively, with 10 bases between them. The CDR3 length is 14 residues. CDR1 is DFQATT and CDR2 is SNEGSKA in the germline V gene (reference sequence). The CDR3 nucleotides read TGCAGTGCTAGAGACAGGGTTGGAACCGGGGAGCTGTTTTTT. Translated, it gives CSARDRVGTGELFF.

This chain connects TRBV5-1 to TRBJ2-5, with TRBD2 matching over 14 bases. This CDR3 region has 17 residues. With V trimmed by 4 bases and J by 4 bases, 9 bases remained unmatched. Germline CDR1 is SGHRS and CDR2 is YFSETQ. CDR3 loop: CASSGRGLAGELETQYF. The CDR3 bases are TGCGCCAGCAGCGGCCGGGGACTAGCGGGGGAATTAGAGACCCAGTACTTC. Drawing the rest from reference TRBV5-1 and TRBJ2-5, the complete variable domain is KAGVTQTPRYLIKTRGQQVTLSCSPISGHRSVSWYQQTPGQGLQFLFEYFSETQRNKGNFPGRFSGRQFSNSRSEMNVSTLELGDSALYLCASSGRGLAGELETQYFGPGTRLLVL.

This chain uses TRBV7-8 with TRBJ2-1, with 9 positions matching TRBD1. The V gene's germline CDR1 is SGHVS and CDR2 FQNEAQ. V shed 2 bases and J 6 bases; nucleotides not matched to a gene: 5. The CDR3 runs to 15 residues. DNA of the CDR3: TGTGCCAGCAGCTTAATAGGACAGGGGACCAATGAGCAGTTCTTC. Translated: CASSLIGQGTNEQFF.

The rearrangement uses TRBV29-1 and TRBJ1-1; D not resolved. CDR3 length: 13 residues. CDR1 and CDR2 (germline): SQVTM, ANQGSEA. The V end lost 8 bases, the J end lost 1 base, and 14 bases lay between the germline ends. This CDR3 reads CSTKDRWNTEAFF. In DNA form, the CDR3 reads TGCAGCACGAAAGATCGGTGGAACACTGAAGCTTTCTTT.

The chain recombines TRBV27 with TRBJ2-7; the D is unclear. Germline V gives CDR1 MNHEY, CDR2 SMNVEV (reference sequence). V lost 3 bases to trimming and J lost 5 bases, with 14 bases between them. CDR3 length: 14 amino acids. For the CDR3, the DNA is TGTGCCAGCAGTTTCCGGCAGCTCCCCCACGAGCAGTACTTC. This gives the protein CASSFRQLPHEQYF.

V usage is TRBV2 and J usage is TRBJ1-2, with unresolved D. This CDR3 has 13 residues. Germline CDR1 SNHLY, CDR2 FYNNEI. Trimming cost V 3 bases and J 5 bases, with 10 bases left between them. CDR3 in amino acids: CASSDSREYGYTF. CDR3 nucleotide sequence: TGTGCCAGCAGTGATAGTAGAGAGTATGGCTACACCTTC.

The J gene is TRBJ1-1, the V gene TRBV20-1; TRBD1 is a possible D gene (5 bases). CDR1 DFQATT and CDR2 SNEGSKA come from the germline V gene (reference sequence). Trimming shortened V by 6 bases and J by 4 bases, and 18 bases separated the two germline ends. The CDR3 is made up of 14 amino acids. The CDR3 nucleotides are TGCAGTGCCGTGGTCGGGGGATTGGGCACTGAAGCTTTCTTT. This sequence encodes CSAVVGGLGTEAFF.

The chain carries TRBV7-2 and TRBJ2-3; D possibly corresponds to TRBD2 (6 bases). The CDR3 extends over 16 amino acids. Germline loops: CDR1 SGHTA, CDR2 FQGNSA. The V end was cut by 1 base, the J end by 1 base, with 12 bases between. The CDR3 reads CASSLGGRGRTDTQYF. In DNA form, the CDR3 reads TGTGCCAGCAGCTTAGGTGGGCGGGGACGCACAGATACGCAGTATTTT.

V is TRBV18 and J is TRBJ2-6; D may be TRBD1 or TRBD2 (6 bases each). The CDR3 consists of 15 residues. CDR1 is KGHSH, CDR2 LQKENI, per germline. Between the trimmed V and J ends, which lost 2 bases and 4 bases, there was a span of 9 bases. For the CDR3, the DNA is TGTGCCAGCTCACCATCGGGGGCCGGGGCCAACGTCCTGACTTTC. Translating gives CASSPSGAGANVLTF.

In this sample, this clonotype turned up a few times. V gene TRBV5-1 combines with J gene TRBJ1-6; D uncertain. The CDR3 contains 16 residues. Germline-derived CDR1 and CDR2 are SGHRS and YFSETQ. Trimming stripped 0 bases from V and 7 bases from J, with 14 bases between. The CDR3 nucleotides read TGCGCCAGCAGCTTGGATTCCCCGGGGAAGAATTCACCCCTCCACTTT. Residues: CASSLDSPGKNSPLHF.

Comments on this clonotype: A junction end diverges from the germline sequence, so it may reflect a read error. The rearrangement uses TRBV20-1 and TRBJ2-3, with TRBD2 matching 8 bases. Looked up from germline, CDR1 is DFQATT and CDR2 is SNEGSKA (reference sequence). This CDR3 is built from 17 residues. In DNA, the CDR3 is TGCTGTGCTAGAGCTCCGACTACTAGCGGATACACAGATACGCAGTATTTT. Translation gives CCARAPTTSGYTDTQYF.

This CDR3 is CATSRAGRVNEKLFF. The CDR3 region has the DNA TGTGCCACCAGCAGGGCCGGTCGCGTGAATGAAAAACTGTTTTTT. The chain has TRBV15 and TRBJ1-4, with unresolved D. V was trimmed by 3 bases and J by 5 bases, leaving 13 bases between them. Germline assignment: CDR1 LNHNV and CDR2 YYDKDF (reference sequence). The CDR3 is made up of 15 amino acids.

The rearrangement joins TRBV12-3 or TRBV12-4 to TRBJ2-7; TRBD2 matches at 13 bases. With 3 bases clipped from V and 6 bases from J, the junction kept 5 bases outside the gene matches. CDR3 length: 15 amino acids. CDR3 sequence reads: CASSFRTSGSSEQYF. Here the CDR3 DNA reads TGTGCCAGCAGTTTCCGGACTAGCGGGAGTAGCGAGCAGTACTTC.

This clonotype was observed at least ten times. The chain links TRBV5-1 to TRBJ2-7; 10 nucleotides align to TRBD2. CDR1 SGHRS and CDR2 YFSETQ come from the germline V gene. The CDR3 sequence is 15 residues long. Trimming took 0 bases from V and 5 from J; bases not matched to a gene: 5. The CDR3 loop reads CASSLEGLAIDEQYF. The CDR3 nucleotides are TGCGCCAGCAGCTTGGAGGGACTAGCGATCGACGAGCAGTACTTC.

This clonotype was detected a few times. CDR3 residues: CAWSEGASEQYF. The CDR3 bases are TGTGCCTGGAGTGAGGGTGCGTCGGAGCAGTACTTC. The chain carries TRBV30 and TRBJ2-7; unclear D gene. Germline loops: CDR1 GTSNPN, CDR2 SVGIG (reference sequence). The CDR3 is 12 residues long. Trimming shortened V by 1 base and J by 7 bases, and 11 bases separated the two germline ends.

This clonotype was counted only a few times. V gene TRBV7-9 combines with J gene TRBJ1-5; no definite D call. The CDR3 is made up of 17 amino acids. CDR1 is SEHNR and CDR2 is FQNEAQ in the germline V gene (reference sequence). V was shortened by 3 bases and J by 3 bases, with 18 bases between the two germline ends. Here the CDR3 DNA reads TGTGCCAGCAGCTTGGTTCGGGCGGCTTACCCCAATCAGCCCCAGCATTTT. It specifies CASSLVRAAYPNQPQHF.

This clonotype showed up just a few times. The chain carries TRBV28 and TRBJ2-7; the D gene is possibly TRBD1 (5 bases). V dropped 3 bases and J dropped 5 bases, with 20 bases sitting between them. CDR1 and CDR2 (germline): MDHEN, SYDVKM. This CDR3 spans 16 amino acids. The CDR3 spells CASSFPTDSVGHEQYF. CDR3 nucleotides: TGTGCCAGCAGTTTTCCGACAGACTCCGTCGGCCACGAGCAGTACTTC.

This clonotype was counted between two and nine times. V and J are TRBV4-1 and TRBJ2-5; TRBD1 matches 7 bases. The ends lost 3 bases at V and 2 bases at J; junction bases unmatched: 6. CDR3 size: 15 residues. Germline CDR1 MGHRA, CDR2 YSYEKL. CDR3 coding DNA: TGCGCCAGCAGCCAGTACTCGGGACAGCAAGAGACCCAGTACTTC. Translation gives CASSQYSGQQETQYF.